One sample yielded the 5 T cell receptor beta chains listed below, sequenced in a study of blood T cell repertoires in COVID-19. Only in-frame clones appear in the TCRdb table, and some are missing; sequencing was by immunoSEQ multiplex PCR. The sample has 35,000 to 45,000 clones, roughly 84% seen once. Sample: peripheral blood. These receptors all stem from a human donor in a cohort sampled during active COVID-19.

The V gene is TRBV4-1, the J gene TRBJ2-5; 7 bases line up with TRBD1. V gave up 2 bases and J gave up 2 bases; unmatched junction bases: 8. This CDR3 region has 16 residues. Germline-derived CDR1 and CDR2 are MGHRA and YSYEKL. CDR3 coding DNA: TGCGCCAGCAGCCAACAATTCCGGGACAGACAAGAGACCCAGTACTTC. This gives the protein CASSQQFRDRQETQYF.

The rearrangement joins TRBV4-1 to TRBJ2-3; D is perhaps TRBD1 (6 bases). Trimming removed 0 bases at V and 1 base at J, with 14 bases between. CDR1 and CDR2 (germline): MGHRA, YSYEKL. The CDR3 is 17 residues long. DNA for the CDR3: TGCGCCAGCAGCCAAGATGGGGGCTTCGAGCGCACAGATACGCAGTATTTT. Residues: CASSQDGGFERTDTQYF.

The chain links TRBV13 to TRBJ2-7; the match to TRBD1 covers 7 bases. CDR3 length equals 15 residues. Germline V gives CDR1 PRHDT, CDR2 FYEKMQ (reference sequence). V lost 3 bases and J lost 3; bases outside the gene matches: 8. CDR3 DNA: TGTGCCAGCAGCTTCGGACAGGTCGAGAGCTACGAGCAGTACTTC. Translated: CASSFGQVESYEQYF.

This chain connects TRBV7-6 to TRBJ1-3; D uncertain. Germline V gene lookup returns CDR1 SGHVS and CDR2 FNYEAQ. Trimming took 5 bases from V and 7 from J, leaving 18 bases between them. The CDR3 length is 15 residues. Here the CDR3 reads CASSARAQLGNTIYF. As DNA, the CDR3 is TGTGCCAGCAGCGCCCGGGCCCAACTAGGGAACACCATATATTTT.

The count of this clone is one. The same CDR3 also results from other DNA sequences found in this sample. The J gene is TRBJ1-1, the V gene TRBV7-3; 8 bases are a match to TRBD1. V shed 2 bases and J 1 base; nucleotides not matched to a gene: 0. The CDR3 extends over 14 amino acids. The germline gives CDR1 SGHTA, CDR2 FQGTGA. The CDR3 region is CASSLGQGNTEAFF. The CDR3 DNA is TGTGCCAGCAGCTTAGGACAGGGGAACACTGAAGCTTTCTTT.